This T cell receptor (beta chain) was captured by sequencing in a study of blood T cell repertoires in COVID-19. Germline V gene data show CDR1 as GTSNPN and CDR2 as SVGIG (reference sequence). The CDR3 runs to 14 residues. Unmatched junction bases numbered 2, after V lost 3 bases and J lost 2 bases. Data came from immunoSEQ multiplex PCR; TCRdb stores just in-frame clones and leaves some out. The sample shows 300,000 to 450,000 clones, about 90% of them seen only once. This TCR was recovered from a woman in her twenties or thirties who had been exposed to COVID-19. The V gene is TRBV30, the J gene TRBJ2-2; TRBD1 aligns across 8 bases. The sequenced sample was PBMCs or T cells enriched from blood (not recorded which). The CDR3 DNA reads TGTGCCTGGAGGGGGACAGGTAACACCGGGGAGCTGTTTTTT. As protein: CAWRGTGNTGELFF.